The subject of this entry is one T cell receptor (beta chain). A single record per CDR3 protein comes from TCRdb applying MiXCR to the 5' RACE reads. This sample has 60,000 to 75,000 distinct CDR3 sequences; about 16% occur once, and the top ten carry approximately 4.7%. This sample was taken from a study of T cells of healthy individuals. After removal of 1 base from V and 2 bases from J, the junction contained 9 bases not matched to a gene. Per germline, CDR1 SEHNR and CDR2 FQNEAQ (reference sequence). This CDR3 contains 18 residues. The receptor was derived from a human donor in good health. This sequence joins TRBV7-9 and TRBJ2-1, with TRBD1 matching 9 bases. CDR3: CASSLELGTGSTYNEQFF. The CDR3 coding sequence is TGTGCCAGCAGCTTAGAACTTGGGACAGGGTCAACCTACAATGAGCAGTTCTTC.